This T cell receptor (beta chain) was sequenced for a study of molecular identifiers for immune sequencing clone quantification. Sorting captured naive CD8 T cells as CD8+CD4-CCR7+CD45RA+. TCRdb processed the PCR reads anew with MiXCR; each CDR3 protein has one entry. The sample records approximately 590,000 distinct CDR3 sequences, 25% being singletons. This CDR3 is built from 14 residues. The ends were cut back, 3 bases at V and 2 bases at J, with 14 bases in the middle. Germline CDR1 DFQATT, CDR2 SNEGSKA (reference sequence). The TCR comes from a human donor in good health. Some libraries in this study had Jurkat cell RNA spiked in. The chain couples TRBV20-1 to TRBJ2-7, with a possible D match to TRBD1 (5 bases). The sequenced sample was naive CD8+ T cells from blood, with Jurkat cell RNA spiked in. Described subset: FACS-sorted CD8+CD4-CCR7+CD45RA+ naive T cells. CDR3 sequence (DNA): TGCAGTGCTAGTGAGCAGGGTATGGCCTACGAGCAGTACTTC. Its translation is CSASEQGMAYEQYF.